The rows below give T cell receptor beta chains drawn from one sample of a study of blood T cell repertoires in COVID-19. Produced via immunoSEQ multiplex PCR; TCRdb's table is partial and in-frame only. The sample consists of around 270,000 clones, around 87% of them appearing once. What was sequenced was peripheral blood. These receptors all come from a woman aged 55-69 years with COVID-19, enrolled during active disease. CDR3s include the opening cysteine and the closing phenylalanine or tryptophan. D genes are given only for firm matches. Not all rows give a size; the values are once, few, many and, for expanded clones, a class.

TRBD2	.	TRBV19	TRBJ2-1	TGTGCCAGTAGTACTGGGACTAGCGGGATTCGTGAGCAGTTCTTC	CASSTGTSGIREQFF
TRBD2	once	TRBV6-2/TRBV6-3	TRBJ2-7	TGTGCCAGCAGTTCCCTAGCGGGAAGCTCCTACGAGCAGTACTTC	CASSSLAGSSYEQYF
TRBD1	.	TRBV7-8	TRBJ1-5	TGTGCCAGCAGCTTTAGACAGGGGGATCAGCCCCAGCATTTT	CASSFRQGDQPQHF
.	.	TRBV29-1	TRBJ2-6	TGCAGCGTTAGTAGCTCTGGGGCCAACGTCCTGACTTTC	CSVSSSGANVLTF
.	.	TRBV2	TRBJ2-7	TGTGCCAGCAGTGAAGCGGGGAGGGAGCAGTACTTC	CASSEAGREQYF
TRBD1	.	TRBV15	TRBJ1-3	TGTGCCACCAGCAGGAGGGGGGCAGGGGGGTTCTCTGGAAACACCATATATTTT	CATSRRGAGGFSGNTIYF
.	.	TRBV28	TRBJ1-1	TGTGCCAGCAGTTTATGGGGGCGGACTGAAGCTTTCTTT	CASSLWGRTEAFF
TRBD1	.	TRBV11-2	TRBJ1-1	TGTGCCAGCAGCCACCCGGGACAGGGAATCTCAGCTTTCTTT	CASSHPGQGISAFF
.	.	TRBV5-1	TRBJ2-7	TGCGCCAGCAGCCCCAAGTCCGGGAGTTCTCTCGAGCAGTACTTC	CASSPKSGSSLEQYF
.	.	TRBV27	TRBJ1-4	TGTGCCAGCAGTTTAAACAGGGAACCGTCACGGCTGGGGAAACTGTTTTTT	CASSLNREPSRLGKLFF
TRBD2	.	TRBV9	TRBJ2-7	TGTGCCAGCAGCGTAACTAGCGGGAGCGCCTACGAGCAGTACTTC	CASSVTSGSAYEQYF
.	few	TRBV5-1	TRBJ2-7	TGCGCCAGCAGCTTGGAAGTGGGAGGGGGCGAGCAGTACTTC	CASSLEVGGGEQYF
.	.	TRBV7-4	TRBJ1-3	TGTGCCAGCAGCTTATTTAGGGGTTGGAGCGCCCCAGAAGGAAACACCATATATTTT	CASSLFRGWSAPEGNTIYF
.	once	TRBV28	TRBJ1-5	TGTGCCAGCAGGGGCCCTAGCAATCAGCCCCAGCATTTT	CASRGPSNQPQHF
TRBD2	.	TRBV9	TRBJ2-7	TGTGCCAGCAGCGTAGGGCTAGCGGGAGGGGGTTACGAGCAGTACTTC	CASSVGLAGGGYEQYF
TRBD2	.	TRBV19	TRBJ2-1	TGTGCCAGTAGTATTGGGACTAGCGGGAACAATGAGCAGTTCTTC	CASSIGTSGNNEQFF
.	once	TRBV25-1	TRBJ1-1	TGTGCCAGCAGTCCCAGGGGTAGGACTGAAGCTTTCTTT	CASSPRGRTEAFF
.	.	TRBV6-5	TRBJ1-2	TGTGCCAGCAGCCCGCGACAGGTTAGCAACTATGGCTACACCTTC	CASSPRQVSNYGYTF
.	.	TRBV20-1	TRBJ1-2	TGCAGTGCTAGGGGAGGGCATGGCTACACCTTC	CSARGGHGYTF
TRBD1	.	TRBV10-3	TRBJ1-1	TGTGCCATCGGGACAGGGACGAACACTGAAGCTTTCTTT	CAIGTGTNTEAFF
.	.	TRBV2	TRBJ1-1	TGTGCCAGCAGTGCGATAACATCGAACACTGAAGCTTTCTTT	CASSAITSNTEAFF
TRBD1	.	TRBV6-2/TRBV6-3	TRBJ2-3	TGTGCCAGCAGTACGACAGGGGGCTGGCCCACAGATACGCAGTATTTT	CASSTTGGWPTDTQYF
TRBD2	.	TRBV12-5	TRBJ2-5	TGTGCTAGTGGTCCCTGGGGACTAGCGGGAGCTAATCAAGAGACCCAGTACTTC	CASGPWGLAGANQETQYF
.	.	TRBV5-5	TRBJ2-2	TGTGCCAGCAGCCCCGAGGCAGGGGTCATCGGGGAGCTGTTTTTT	CASSPEAGVIGELFF
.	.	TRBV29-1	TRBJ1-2	TGCAGCGACTCGGCGGGCTATGGCTACACCTTC	CSDSAGYGYTF
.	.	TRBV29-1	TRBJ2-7	TGCAGCGTTGACAGCAGGGACTCCTACGAGCAGTACTTC	CSVDSRDSYEQYF
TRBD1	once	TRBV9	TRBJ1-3	TGTGCCAGCAGCGTAGCGGGGACAGGCGTTGGAAACACCATATATTTT	CASSVAGTGVGNTIYF
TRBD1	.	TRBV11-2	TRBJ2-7	TGTGCCAGCAGCCCACGGACAGGGCGCACCTACGAGCAGTACTTC	CASSPRTGRTYEQYF
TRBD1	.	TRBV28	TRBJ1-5	TGTGCCAGCAGTTTTATCCCAGGGGGCACTTATCAGCCCCAGCATTTT	CASSFIPGGTYQPQHF
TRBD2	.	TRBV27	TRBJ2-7	TGTGCCAGCAGTTTCGGCGCTAGCGGGAGTGTGGCCTACGAGCAGTACTTC	CASSFGASGSVAYEQYF
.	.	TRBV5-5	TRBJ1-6	TGTGCCAGCAGCTTGGGTACAGCCCCCGCACCCCTCCACTTT	CASSLGTAPAPLHF
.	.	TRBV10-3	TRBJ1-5	TGTGCCATCAGTGAGAACGGGGGCAATCAGCCCCAGCATTTT	CAISENGGNQPQHF
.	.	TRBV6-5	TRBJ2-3	TGTGCCAGCAGTTACCGGGGGAATACGATAGATACGCAGTATTTT	CASSYRGNTIDTQYF
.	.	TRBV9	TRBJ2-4	TGTGCCAGCAGCCCGGGGATACCCGATCACCTAGCCAAAAACATTCAGTACTTC	CASSPGIPDHLAKNIQYF
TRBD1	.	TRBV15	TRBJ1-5	TGTGCCACCAGCGAGGACAGGGGAGCTTATCAGCCCCAGCATTTT	CATSEDRGAYQPQHF
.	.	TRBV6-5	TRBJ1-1	TGTGCCAGCAGTTACCTTCAGTCGGGGGGAAGGGCTGAAGCTTTCTTT	CASSYLQSGGRAEAFF
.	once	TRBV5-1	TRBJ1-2	TGCGCCAGCAGCTTACTAGGACAGATGATGGATGGCTACACCTTC	CASSLLGQMMDGYTF
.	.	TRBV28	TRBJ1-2	TGTGCCAGCAGACCGGGACTTGCGACCGTCTGGGGCTACACCTTC	CASRPGLATVWGYTF
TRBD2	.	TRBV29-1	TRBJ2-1	TGCAGCGTTGCCTCCGGGACTAGCGGGAGTATCTACAATGAGCAGTTCTTC	CSVASGTSGSIYNEQFF
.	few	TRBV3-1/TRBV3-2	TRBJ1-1	TGTGCCAGCAGCCAAGAATGGGGAGTGAACACTGAAGCTTTCTTT	CASSQEWGVNTEAFF
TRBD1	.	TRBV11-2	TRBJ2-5	TGTGCCAGCAGCTTAAGAGGGACCCACAGGGGTTTACCCCAGTACTTC	CASSLRGTHRGLPQYF
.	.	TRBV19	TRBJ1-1	TGTGCCAGTAGTAAGGGGGTGGGGGTAGGCACTGAAGCTTTCTTT	CASSKGVGVGTEAFF
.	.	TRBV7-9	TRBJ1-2	TGTGCCAGCAGCTTTGAATATCCCCGGGATGGCTACACCTTC	CASSFEYPRDGYTF
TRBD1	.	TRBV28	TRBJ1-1	TGTGCCAGCACCGTGATGTCAGGGGGCCGAACTGAAGCTTTCTTT	CASTVMSGGRTEAFF
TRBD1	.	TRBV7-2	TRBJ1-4	TGTGCCAGCAGCCCAGGGTGGGGGACAGGGAATGAAAAACTGTTTTTT	CASSPGWGTGNEKLFF
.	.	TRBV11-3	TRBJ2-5	TGTGCCAGCAGCCGCGGCCGAGGCGGGACCCAGTACTTC	CASSRGRGGTQYF
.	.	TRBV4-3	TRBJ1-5	TGCGCCAGCAGCCATACCACAGGGTTGAATCAGCCCCAGCATTTT	CASSHTTGLNQPQHF
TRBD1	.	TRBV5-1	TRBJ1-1	TGCGCCAGCAGCTCTACAGGGGTAGGCCAGGGGAACACTGAAGCTTTCTTT	CASSSTGVGQGNTEAFF
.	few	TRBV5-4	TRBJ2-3	TGTGCCAGCAGCCCAGTGACTAGTCGGTCGAGAGATACGCAGTATTTT	CASSPVTSRSRDTQYF
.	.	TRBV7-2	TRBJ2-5	TGTGCCAGCAGCTCCCCAGTGGAGACCCAGTACTTC	CASSSPVETQYF
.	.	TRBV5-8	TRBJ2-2	TGTGCCAGCAGCCCGAGGACGAACACCGGGGAGCTGTTTTTT	CASSPRTNTGELFF
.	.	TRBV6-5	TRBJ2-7	TGTGCCAGCAGACCGGGAGCTCCCCACTACGAGCAGTACTTC	CASRPGAPHYEQYF
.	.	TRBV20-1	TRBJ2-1	TGCAGTGCTAGTGCCCGCTCCTACAATGAGCAGTTCTTC	CSASARSYNEQFF
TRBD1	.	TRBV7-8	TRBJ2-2	TGTGCCAGCAGCTCCTTTAGGGGACAGGGCCCCACCGGGGAGCTGTTTTTT	CASSSFRGQGPTGELFF
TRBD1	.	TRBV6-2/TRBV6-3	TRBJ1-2	TGTGCCAGCAGTAATCCCGGACAGGGCCGCTATGGCTACACCTTC	CASSNPGQGRYGYTF
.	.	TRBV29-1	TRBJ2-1	TGCAGCGCCACGAGTCTCGGTGTTAGCGGACCATACAATGAGCAGTTCTTC	CSATSLGVSGPYNEQFF
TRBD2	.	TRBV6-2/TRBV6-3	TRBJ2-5	TGTGCCAGCAGTTACTCGGGGACTAGCGGGAAGATCGACTTC	CASSYSGTSGKIDF
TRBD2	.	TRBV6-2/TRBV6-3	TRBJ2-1	TGTGCCAGCAGTCCCCGACTAGCGGGAGTGAATAAGAATGAGCAGTTCTTC	CASSPRLAGVNKNEQFF